This TCR beta chain was found in a study of shared clonotypes between healthy human individuals. The protocol was immunoSEQ multiplex PCR, while the TCRdb copy is restricted to in-frame clones and leaves out a portion. Of about 610,000 clones in the sample, about 96% were seen once. V lost 1 base and J 2 bases, leaving 9 bases between the germline ends. CDR3 length equals 14 residues. Germline V gene lookup returns CDR1 MNHNS and CDR2 SASEGT. The naive CD8 fraction comprised CD45RO-negative cells positively selected for CCR7 and excluded terminally differentiated effector memory CD45RA+ cells. Sequencing was carried out using naive CD8+ T cells sorted from blood. The receptor was isolated from a woman between 25 and 40 years old in good health. The chain uses TRBV6-1 and TRBJ2-7; no reliable D call. The chain's CDR3 is CASSEGQPPYEQYF. The CDR3 bases are TGTGCCAGCAGTGAAGGGCAGCCCCCCTACGAGCAGTACTTC.